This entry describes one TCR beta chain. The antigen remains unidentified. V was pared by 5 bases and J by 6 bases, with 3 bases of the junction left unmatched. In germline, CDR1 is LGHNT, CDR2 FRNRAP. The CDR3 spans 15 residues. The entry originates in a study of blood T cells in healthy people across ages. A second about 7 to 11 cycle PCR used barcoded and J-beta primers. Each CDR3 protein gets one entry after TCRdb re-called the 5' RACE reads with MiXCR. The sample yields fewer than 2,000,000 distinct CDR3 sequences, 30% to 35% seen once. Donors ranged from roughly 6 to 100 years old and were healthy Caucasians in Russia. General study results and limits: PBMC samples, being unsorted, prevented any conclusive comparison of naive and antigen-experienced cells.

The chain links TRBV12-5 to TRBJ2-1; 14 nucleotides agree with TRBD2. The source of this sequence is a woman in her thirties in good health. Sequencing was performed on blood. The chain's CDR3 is CASGHGLAGGNEQFF. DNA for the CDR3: TGTGCTAGTGGTCACGGACTAGCGGGGGGCAATGAGCAGTTCTTC.